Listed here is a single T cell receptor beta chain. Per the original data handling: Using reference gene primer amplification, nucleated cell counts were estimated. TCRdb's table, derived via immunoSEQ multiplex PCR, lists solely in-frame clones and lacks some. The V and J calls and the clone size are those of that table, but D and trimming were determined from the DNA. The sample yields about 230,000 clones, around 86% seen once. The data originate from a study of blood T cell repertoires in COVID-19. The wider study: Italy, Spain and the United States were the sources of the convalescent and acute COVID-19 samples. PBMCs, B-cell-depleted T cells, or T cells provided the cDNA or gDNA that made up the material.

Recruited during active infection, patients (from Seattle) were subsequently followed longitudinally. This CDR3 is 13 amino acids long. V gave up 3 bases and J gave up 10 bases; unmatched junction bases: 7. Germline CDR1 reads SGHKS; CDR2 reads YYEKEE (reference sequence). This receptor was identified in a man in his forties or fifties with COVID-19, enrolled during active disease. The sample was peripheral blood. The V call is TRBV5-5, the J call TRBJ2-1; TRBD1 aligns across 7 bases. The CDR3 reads CASSYQGQSEQFF. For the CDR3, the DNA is TGTGCCAGCAGCTATCAGGGACAGTCAGAGCAGTTCTTC.